A single sample is the source of the 6 T cell receptor beta chains below, sequenced in a study of T cell repertoires in cytomegalovirus infection. These receptors have no identified antigens. MiXCR, applied by TCRdb to the reads, yields one record per CDR3 protein. The sample lists 750,000 to 900,000 distinct CDR3 sequences; 25% to 35% were seen once. The sequencing used cultured CD8+ T cells from PBMCs, collected from culture after CMV antigen stimulation. These receptors all come from a human donor in good health (CMV status not recorded). Some clones in this sample may be carry-over from other donors' samples.

The chain uses TRBV10-3 and TRBJ2-7, with 11 bases aligning to TRBD1. The CDR3 covers 16 residues. Trimming cost V 0 bases and J 8 bases; bases outside gene matches: 9. Germline lookup yields CDR1 ENHRY and CDR2 SYGVKD. The CDR3, as DNA: TGTGCCATCAGTGAGTCGACCAGGACAGGGGGCTTGCAGCAGTACTTC. Translation: CAISESTRTGGLQQYF.

This clonotype was detected only a few times. The V and J genes are TRBV19 and TRBJ1-5; 7 bases are a match to TRBD1. The CDR3 spans 15 residues. Germline CDR1 is LNHDA and CDR2 is SQIVND (reference sequence). The trim removed 3 bases at V and 0 bases at J, leaving 2 bases unmatched. The CDR3: CASSIWDSSNQPQHF. The CDR3 region has the DNA TGTGCCAGTAGTATTTGGGACAGTAGCAATCAGCCCCAGCATTTT. The full variable domain, rest sourced from reference TRBV19 and TRBJ1-5, is DGGITQSPKYLFRKEGQNVTLSCEQNLNHDAMYWYRQDPGQGLRLIYYSQIVNDFQKGDIAEGYSVSREKKESFPLTVTSAQKNPTAFYLCASSIWDSSNQPQHFGDGTRLSIL.

This rearrangement joins TRBV29-1 to TRBJ2-1, with no clear D. Germline CDR1 SQVTM, CDR2 ANQGSEA. Trimming cost V 5 bases and J 4 bases, with 6 bases left between them. This CDR3 contains 11 residues. The CDR3 protein is CSVPGYNEQFF. The CDR3 bases are TGCAGCGTTCCAGGTTACAATGAGCAGTTCTTC.

The rearrangement links TRBV7-9 to TRBJ1-2; D perhaps matches TRBD1 (6 bases). Germline CDR1 reads SEHNR; CDR2 reads FQNEAQ (reference sequence). Trimming took 6 bases from V and 4 from J, leaving 18 bases between them. The CDR3 has 15 amino acids. The CDR3 spells CASSLIGDKGYGYTF. The CDR3 DNA is TGTGCCAGCAGTCTGATAGGGGACAAGGGCTATGGCTACACCTTC.

The chain joins TRBV13 to TRBJ1-2; tentatively, D is TRBD1 (6 bases). The V gene lost 5 bases and the J gene lost 8 bases, with 9 bases spanning the gap. The CDR3 spans 11 residues. Germline-derived CDR1 and CDR2 are PRHDT and FYEKMQ (reference sequence). The CDR3 loop reads CASSPRGGYTF. The CDR3 nucleotides read TGTGCCAGCAGCCCCAGGGGAGGCTACACCTTC.

This chain links TRBV29-1 with TRBJ2-3, with 7 bases identical to TRBD2. The CDR3 contains 16 residues. V shed 0 bases and J 1 base; nucleotides not matched to a gene: 7. Germline CDR1 reads SQVTM; CDR2 reads ANQGSEA. In DNA form, the CDR3 reads TGCAGCGTTGAAGATCCTCGTGCGGGGGGCACAGATACGCAGTATTTT. Translated: CSVEDPRAGGTDTQYF.